The 32 T cell receptor beta chains below were found in one sample sequenced in a study of blood T cell repertoires in COVID-19. Here immunoSEQ multiplex PCR was the method, and the copy in TCRdb shows in-frame clones only, minus some. The table records approximately 60,000 clones, around 87% of them present only once. The source material was peripheral blood. The source is a man between 60 and 75 years old with active or convalescent COVID-19.

The J gene is TRBJ1-1, the V gene TRBV7-9, with a possible D match to TRBD1 (6 bases). V was cut by 5 bases and J by 4 bases, with 20 bases left in between. The length of the CDR3 is 16 residues. From germline, CDR1 is SEHNR and CDR2 FQNEAQ (reference sequence). CDR3 DNA: TGTGCCAGCAGCCGCTCGGGTGGGGGGGCTAGCACTGAAGCTTTCTTT. This codes for CASSRSGGGASTEAFF.

This chain links TRBV5-1 with TRBJ2-1; 8 bases map to TRBD2. With 6 bases clipped from V and 5 bases from J, the junction kept 13 bases outside the gene matches. The CDR3 is made up of 16 amino acids. CDR1 is SGHRS and CDR2 is YFSETQ in the germline V gene. The chain's CDR3 is CASTREGRGNNNEQFF. In DNA form, the CDR3 reads TGCGCCAGCACCCGGGAGGGCAGGGGAAACAACAATGAGCAGTTCTTC.

This chain joins TRBV5-1 and TRBJ2-2; 8 nucleotides line up with TRBD2. The CDR3 runs to 16 residues. Trimming at V came to 3 bases and at J to 2 bases, leaving 6 bases not matched to a gene. From germline, CDR1 is SGHRS and CDR2 YFSETQ. The CDR3 loop is CASSSGLEINTGELFF. CDR3 nucleotide sequence: TGCGCCAGCAGCTCGGGACTAGAGATCAACACCGGGGAGCTGTTTTTT.

This clone has only one observation. V gene TRBV19 combines with J gene TRBJ2-7, with D possibly matching TRBD1 (5 bases). CDR3 length: 16 amino acids. Looked up from germline, CDR1 is LNHDA and CDR2 is SQIVND (reference sequence). V lost 5 bases and J lost 2, with 19 bases in between. In DNA form, the CDR3 reads TGTGCCAGTAGTCCTCCGGGCAGGGATCGCCCCTACGAGCAGTACTTC. Translated, it gives CASSPPGRDRPYEQYF.

J is TRBJ2-1 and V is TRBV2, with 9 nucleotides matching TRBD2. V was clipped by 11 bases and J by 4 bases; unmatched bases: 9. The CDR3 consists of 14 residues. CDR1 and CDR2 (germline): SNHLY, FYNNEI. The CDR3 protein is CAHTRAGGYNEQFF. The CDR3 DNA sequence: TGTGCCCACACGAGGGCGGGAGGGTACAATGAGCAGTTCTTC.

This clone was detected only a few times. The V call is TRBV12-3 or TRBV12-4, the J call TRBJ2-5, with D possibly being TRBD1 (5 bases). This CDR3 has 13 amino acids. V shed 3 bases and J shed 7 bases, with 12 bases lying between them. In nucleotides, the CDR3 is TGTGCCAGCAGTTTGGACAATCTGGGGACCCAGTACTTC. As protein: CASSLDNLGTQYF.

The rearrangement joins TRBV14 to TRBJ1-1; TRBD1 matches at 9 bases. V lost 0 bases to trimming and J lost 5 bases; unmatched junction nucleotides: 4. CDR1 and CDR2 from the germline V gene are SGHDN and FVKESK. The CDR3 runs 15 residues. The CDR3 loop is CASSQENRGLTEAFF. Here the CDR3 DNA reads TGTGCCAGCAGCCAAGAAAACAGGGGGCTTACTGAAGCTTTCTTT.

The chain is built from TRBV14 and TRBJ2-7; D remains unclear. V lost 0 bases, J lost 3 bases, and 6 bases lay in between. The germline V gene encodes CDR1 SGHDN and CDR2 FVKESK. This CDR3 comprises 13 residues. The DNA for the CDR3 is TGTGCCAGCAGCCAAGATCCGCGCTACGAGCAGTACTTC. Protein: CASSQDPRYEQYF.

The chain employs TRBV28 and TRBJ2-6; 9 nucleotides agree with TRBD1. J lost 0 bases, V lost 1 base, and 4 bases had no gene match. From germline, CDR1 is MDHEN and CDR2 SYDVKM. This CDR3 has 18 amino acids. In nucleotides, the CDR3 is TGTGCCAGCAGTTTATTGACAGGGGGTCCCTCTGGGGCCAACGTCCTGACTTTC. It is translated as CASSLLTGGPSGANVLTF.

The rearrangement links TRBV28 to TRBJ2-7; the D gene is possibly TRBD1 (6 bases). Trimming took off 7 bases at V and 0 bases at J, with 13 bases between the two ends. Germline CDR1 is MDHEN and CDR2 is SYDVKM. This CDR3 comprises 14 residues. The CDR3: CASTTGLPSYEQYF. As DNA, the CDR3 is TGTGCCAGCACTACAGGGCTACCCTCCTACGAGCAGTACTTC.

This sequence joins TRBV19 and TRBJ2-7; 10 bases align to TRBD1. V was clipped by 4 bases and J by 2 bases; unmatched bases: 2. Germline CDR1 reads LNHDA; CDR2 reads SQIVND (reference sequence). This CDR3 has 14 residues. The CDR3 reads CASSTGTGAYEQYF. The CDR3 bases are TGTGCCAGTAGTACCGGGACAGGGGCCTACGAGCAGTACTTC.

V is TRBV14 and J is TRBJ2-7; TRBD1 matches at 9 bases. Germline CDR1 SGHDN, CDR2 FVKESK. The CDR3 is made up of 15 amino acids. Germline trimming cut 6 bases from V and 1 base from J; bases unmatched to any gene: 7. CDR3 sequence (DNA): TGTGCCAGCAGAGGGTCGGGACAGGGATCCTACGAGCAGTACTTC. Translation: CASRGSGQGSYEQYF. The complete variable domain, with remaining parts taken from reference TRBV14 and TRBJ2-7, reads EAGVTQFPSHSVIEKGQTVTLRCDPISGHDNLYWYRRVMGKEIKFLLHFVKESKQDESGMPNNRFLAERTGGTYSTLKVQPAELEDSGVYFCASRGSGQGSYEQYFGPGTRLTVT.

The V and J genes are TRBV4-2 and TRBJ2-5; 9 bases fit TRBD2. Germline V gene lookup returns CDR1 LGHNA and CDR2 YNFKEQ. This CDR3 is built from 16 residues. The junction had 10 bases not matched to a gene; V was cut back by 4 bases and J by 4 bases. The CDR3 DNA follows: TGTGCCAGCAGCCCCGGGTTAGCGGGAGACGTAGAGACCCAGTACTTC. Encoded protein: CASSPGLAGDVETQYF.

This clone was picked up one time. The chain joins TRBV5-4 to TRBJ1-5, with 7 bases aligning to TRBD1. CDR3 length: 16 residues. Germline-derived CDR1 and CDR2 are SGHNT and YYREEE (reference sequence). After removal of 2 bases from V and 4 bases from J, the junction contained 9 bases not matched to a gene. Here the CDR3 reads CASSLTTGKGNQPQHF. DNA for the CDR3: TGTGCCAGCAGCTTAACGACAGGGAAGGGGAATCAGCCCCAGCATTTT.

The chain employs TRBV11-2 and TRBJ2-1; 9 positions match TRBD2. The V segment lost 5 bases and the J segment 1 base; nucleotides outside the gene matches: 3. The CDR3 covers 15 residues. CDR1 is SGHAT and CDR2 is FQNNGV in the germline V gene. This chain's CDR3 is CASSTLAGSYNEQFF. The CDR3 region has the DNA TGTGCCAGCAGCACACTAGCGGGTTCCTACAATGAGCAGTTCTTC.

The chain carries TRBV6-5 and TRBJ1-2; D possibly corresponds to TRBD1 (5 bases). This CDR3 has 15 residues. Germline V gene lookup returns CDR1 MNHEY and CDR2 SVGAGI. Trimming pared 5 bases from V and 5 bases from J, leaving 18 bases between. CDR3 residues: CASSTRRGGGYGYTF. CDR3 coding DNA: TGTGCCAGCAGTACGCGACGGGGTGGGGGGTATGGCTACACCTTC.

The gene calls are TRBV7-8 and TRBJ2-1; 7 bases are a match to TRBD2. In germline, CDR1 is SGHVS, CDR2 FQNEAQ. The CDR3 extends over 17 amino acids. J lost 8 bases, V lost 1 base, and 14 bases had no gene match. CDR3 nucleotide sequence: TGTGCCAGCAGCTTAGATTTTGGCGGGAGAATTTTGGATGAGCAGTTCTTC. It codes for CASSLDFGGRILDEQFF.

The rearrangement links TRBV7-2 to TRBJ2-3; 8 bases fit TRBD2. Germline V lookup: CDR1 SGHTA, CDR2 FQGNSA. CDR3 length: 15 residues. V dropped 1 base and J dropped 10; count of bases not matched to a gene: 10. CDR3 sequence reads: CASSLGRGGSGPQYF. The CDR3 nucleotides are TGTGCCAGCAGCTTAGGACGGGGGGGCAGCGGTCCGCAGTATTTT. Looking up the rest from reference TRBV7-2 and TRBJ2-3 gives the full variable domain: GAGVSQSPSNKVTEKGKDVELRCDPISGHTALYWYRQSLGQGLEFLIYFQGNSAPDKSGLPSDRFSAERTGGSVSTLTIQRTQQEDSAVYLCASSLGRGGSGPQYFGPGTRLTVL.

The chain has TRBV7-9 and TRBJ2-7; tentatively, D is TRBD2 (5 bases). Trimming removed 4 bases from V and 3 bases from J, with 19 bases in between. The length of the CDR3 is 16 residues. Germline V CDR1 and CDR2: SEHNR, FQNEAQ (reference sequence). This CDR3 reads CASSSIGRGTGYEQYF. In DNA, the CDR3 is TGTGCCAGCAGCTCAATCGGCCGGGGAACTGGCTACGAGCAGTACTTC.

The rearrangement joins TRBV28 to TRBJ2-3; a possible D gene is TRBD2 (5 bases). V was cut by 3 bases and J by 4 bases, with 17 bases left in between. In germline, CDR1 is MDHEN, CDR2 SYDVKM. This CDR3 contains 16 residues. CDR3 coding DNA: TGTGCCAGCAGTTTCTTAACCCCGGGAATTGCAGATACGCAGTATTTT. Translating it yields CASSFLTPGIADTQYF.

V is TRBV7-9 and J is TRBJ1-5; no clear D gene. V lost 1 base and J 8 bases, leaving 9 bases between the germline ends. Germline-derived CDR1 and CDR2 are SEHNR and FQNEAQ (reference sequence). The CDR3 consists of 13 residues. CDR3 nucleotides: TGTGCCAGCAGCTTAGTCCAGGCTGAGCCCCAGCATTTT. Translated: CASSLVQAEPQHF.

The V gene is TRBV5-6, the J gene TRBJ1-2; D uncertain. Germline assignment: CDR1 SGHDT and CDR2 YYEEEE. This CDR3 region has 13 residues. V lost 3 bases to trimming and J lost 6 bases, with 12 bases between them. The CDR3: CASSSGRRDGYTF. CDR3 sequence (DNA): TGTGCCAGCAGCTCGGGTCGTAGAGATGGCTACACCTTC.

This clone was counted between two and nine times. V gene TRBV5-8 combines with J gene TRBJ2-2; 9 bases are shared with TRBD1. Germline assignment: CDR1 SGHTS and CDR2 YDEGEE. The CDR3 length is 17 residues. With 4 bases clipped from V and 5 bases from J, the junction kept 12 bases outside the gene matches. This CDR3 reads CASSLMGGQGYTGELFF. CDR3 coding DNA: TGTGCCAGCAGCCTAATGGGGGGACAGGGATATACCGGGGAGCTGTTTTTT.

V usage is TRBV7-2 and J usage is TRBJ2-1, with TRBD2 identical over 8 bases. V gave up 5 bases and J gave up 7 bases; unmatched junction bases: 16. The germline CDR1 and CDR2 sequences are SGHTA and FQGNSA. CDR3 length: 17 amino acids. This CDR3 is CASSPGGAGVLLNEQFF. CDR3 DNA: TGTGCCAGCAGCCCGGGGGGGGCGGGGGTATTACTGAATGAGCAGTTCTTC.

V is TRBV5-1 and J is TRBJ2-3; tentatively, D is TRBD2 (5 bases). Trimming removed 10 bases from V and 4 bases from J, with 46 bases in between. Germline assignment: CDR1 SGHRS and CDR2 YFSETQ. This CDR3 is 23 amino acids long. CDR3 loop: CALEAAEGTFLLSPAPEADTQYF. The DNA for the CDR3 is TGCGCCCTAGAAGCAGCAGAAGGAACATTTTTGTTAAGCCCAGCCCCGGAGGCAGATACGCAGTATTTT.

The chain employs TRBV5-6 and TRBJ2-5; 8 bases fit TRBD2. The CDR3 extends over 14 amino acids. The V gene's germline CDR1 is SGHDT and CDR2 YYEEEE. The J segment lost 2 bases and the V segment lost 5 bases, leaving 5 bases of the junction unmatched. Here the CDR3 reads CASSLAGSQETQYF. CDR3 DNA sequence: TGTGCCAGCAGTCTAGCGGGCTCACAAGAGACCCAGTACTTC.

The chain uses TRBV5-1 and TRBJ2-1; 8 bases map to TRBD2. The CDR3 extends over 14 amino acids. CDR1 and CDR2 (germline): SGHRS, YFSETQ. Trimming at V came to 3 bases and at J to 13 bases, leaving 12 bases not matched to a gene. CDR3 sequence: CASSSTSRREVQFF. The CDR3 nucleotides read TGCGCCAGCAGCTCAACGTCGAGGCGGGAGGTACAGTTCTTC. The entire variable domain, with the rest obtained from reference TRBV5-1 and TRBJ2-1, is as follows: KAGVTQTPRYLIKTRGQQVTLSCSPISGHRSVSWYQQTPGQGLQFLFEYFSETQRNKGNFPGRFSGRQFSNSRSEMNVSTLELGDSALYLCASSSTSRREVQFFGPGTRLTVL.

The chain is built from TRBV19 and TRBJ1-5; a possible D gene is TRBD1 (6 bases). The germline V gene encodes CDR1 LNHDA and CDR2 SQIVND (reference sequence). The CDR3 sequence is 15 residues long. Trimming removed 5 bases from V and 1 base from J, with 12 bases in between. CDR3 nucleotides: TGTGCCAGTAGTTTAACAGGGTCGAGCAATCAGCCCCAGCATTTT. Translated: CASSLTGSSNQPQHF.

The chain uses TRBV6-5 and TRBJ1-5; D is uncertain. The V gene lost 2 bases and the J gene lost 7 bases, with 9 bases spanning the gap. CDR1 is MNHEY, CDR2 SVGAGI, per germline. The CDR3 is made up of 13 amino acids. CDR3 in amino acids: CASSYPQRQPQHF. CDR3 bases: TGTGCCAGCAGTTACCCTCAGAGGCAGCCCCAGCATTTT.

The chain has TRBV6-5 and TRBJ2-7, with 10 nucleotides matching TRBD2. Germline assignment: CDR1 MNHEY and CDR2 SVGAGI. Germline trimming cut 5 bases from V and 2 bases from J; bases unmatched to any gene: 6. The CDR3 contains 15 residues. CDR3 region: CASSPEAGGTYEQYF. The CDR3 region has the DNA TGTGCCAGCAGTCCCGAAGCGGGGGGGACCTACGAGCAGTACTTC.

This chain links TRBV29-1 with TRBJ1-5, with D hard to call. Germline V CDR1 and CDR2: SQVTM, ANQGSEA. CDR3 length equals 13 residues. The V gene lost 3 bases and the J gene lost 4 bases, with 10 bases spanning the gap. CDR3 in amino acids: CSVELSRNQPQHF. CDR3 nucleotide sequence: TGCAGCGTTGAGCTTTCTAGGAATCAGCCCCAGCATTTT.

J is TRBJ2-7 and V is TRBV19; TRBD2 aligns across 8 bases. Trimming took 5 bases from V and 0 from J; bases not matched to a gene: 9. CDR1 LNHDA and CDR2 SQIVND come from the germline V gene (reference sequence). CDR3 length equals 16 residues. This CDR3 reads CASSAPGGVASYEQYF. The CDR3 coding sequence is TGTGCCAGTAGTGCCCCGGGGGGGGTTGCCTCCTACGAGCAGTACTTC.